This T cell receptor beta chain was profiled in a study of CD8 T cells in ankylosing spondylitis. Findings and caveats of the study: Significant enrichment of disease-linked clones was reported in matched ankylosing spondylitis synovial fluid. Relatively scarce in peripheral blood, disease-linked clones were CD8+.

TCRdb re-derived calls from the 5' RACE reads in MiXCR, one entry per CDR3 protein. The table includes 250,000 or so distinct CDR3 sequences, roughly 25% detected once. This clonotype was recorded many times. Its target is not known. The CDR3 extends over 14 amino acids. V lost 1 base and J 8 bases, leaving 13 bases between the germline ends. In germline, CDR1 is KGHDR, CDR2 SFDVKD. The receptor was isolated from a male donor with ankylosing spondylitis or in good health (not recorded which). The gene calls are TRBV24-1 and TRBJ1-2; D gene uncertain. The sequencing input was blood, either unsorted or a sorted T cell fraction (not recorded which). The CDR3 DNA reads TGTGCCACCAGTGATTTTCCTACCTCCCCCGGCTACACCTTC. Protein: CATSDFPTSPGYTF.